Described below is a single T cell receptor beta chain sequence and its context. The sample originates from a study of blood T cell repertoires in COVID-19. For the study at large: Whether acute or convalescent, the COVID-19 samples came from the United States, Italy and Spain. Sources were T cells, B-cell-depleted T cells, or PBMCs; the material itself was cDNA or gDNA.

Authors' processing steps: Amplified reference gene primers provided the basis for estimating nucleated cell counts. Clones were sequenced by immunoSEQ multiplex PCR, and TCRdb holds only the in-frame ones, with some missing. The DNA was the basis for D and trimming; V, J and clone size are from that table. The sample yields about 190,000 clones, around 78% seen once. With 9 bases removed from V and 2 bases from J, the gap between germline ends came to 11 bases. In germline, CDR1 is MNHEY, CDR2 SMNVEV (reference sequence). This CDR3 comprises 13 residues. The origin of this receptor is a woman at least 80 years old with active or convalescent COVID-19. The sequenced material came from peripheral blood. This chain joins TRBV27 and TRBJ1-5, with D perhaps TRBD1 (6 bases). This CDR3 is CARTGQCNQPQHF. DNA of the CDR3: TGTGCCAGAACAGGGCAGTGCAATCAGCCCCAGCATTTT.